Listed below are T cell receptor beta chains from one sample, sequenced in a study of blood T cell repertoires in COVID-19. Sequencing was performed with immunoSEQ multiplex PCR; in TCRdb, only in-frame clones are kept and a portion is missing. Here the sample spans over 45,000 clones, over 80% being singletons. Sequenced material: peripheral blood. The source of these receptors is a man in his 60s with active COVID-19. Both conserved end residues are trimmed from each CDR3. Each record gives: D gene, V gene, J gene, CDR3 protein. The D gene is left open where the match is weak.

TRBD2	TRBV4-3	TRBJ2-3	ASSPHYTSGGADTQY
TRBD2	TRBV15	TRBJ2-7	ATSRTSTEYEQY
-	TRBV10-2	TRBJ1-1	AASMTQNTEAF
TRBD2	TRBV5-4	TRBJ2-5	ASSFGGRTMETQY
-	TRBV7-7	TRBJ2-7	ASSLLAGASYEQY
-	TRBV29-1	TRBJ1-1	SVEGAAEAF
TRBD2	TRBV11-2	TRBJ2-5	ASSLRLAGAQETQY
-	TRBV24-1	TRBJ2-1	ATSDAHNLRVQF
TRBD1	TRBV29-1	TRBJ2-5	SVPDRGFQTQY
-	TRBV11-2	TRBJ2-7	ASSSFRGASNEQY
-	TRBV5-1	TRBJ2-5	ASSLGSHPGQETQY
-	TRBV7-3	TRBJ2-7	ASRAIRYEQY
TRBD1	TRBV7-2	TRBJ2-1	ASSLAQGTYNEQF
-	TRBV7-2	TRBJ1-2	ASSGQFRYGYT
TRBD2	TRBV19	TRBJ2-1	ASSTGTSGNNEQF
TRBD1	TRBV2	TRBJ2-7	ASNGPTRGSYEQY
-	TRBV7-8	TRBJ1-4	ASSLLPQGFNEKLF
TRBD1	TRBV11-2	TRBJ2-5	ASSPTGTGGAETQY
-	TRBV25-1	TRBJ1-2	ASTGNYGYT
TRBD2	TRBV5-1	TRBJ2-7	ASSPSFGGAYEQY
-	TRBV7-2	TRBJ2-7	ASSDQRSSYEQY
-	TRBV7-2	TRBJ2-3	ASSLETSADTQY
-	TRBV5-1	TRBJ2-3	ASSVRRGGGDTQY
-	TRBV27	TRBJ2-1	ASTLSLSNEQF
TRBD1	TRBV27	TRBJ2-7	ASSRQGSYEQY
TRBD1	TRBV9	TRBJ1-6	ASSVGGTVNYNSPLH
TRBD2	TRBV9	TRBJ2-1	ASSPEWVAGISYNEQF
TRBD1	TRBV27	TRBJ2-3	ASSSTTGGTDTQY
TRBD2	TRBV6-2/TRBV6-3	TRBJ2-7	ASSSLGTSSYEQY
TRBD1	TRBV6-4	TRBJ1-2	ASRPRTDRPDYGYT
-	TRBV30	TRBJ2-7	AWRSGEYEQY
TRBD2	TRBV4-1	TRBJ2-7	ASSQDERRGSSYEQY
TRBD1	TRBV4-2	TRBJ2-7	ASSPYRGPTYEQY
TRBD1	TRBV28	TRBJ1-2	ATEDRRTNYGYT
-	TRBV5-1	TRBJ1-1	ASRPEATMEAF
-	TRBV7-2	TRBJ2-2	ASSLAVLTGELF
-	TRBV7-9	TRBJ2-4	ASSLGHALDIQY
-	TRBV21-1	TRBJ2-5	ASSKGQGRETQY
TRBD1	TRBV4-1	TRBJ1-2	ASSQGMRTGSGNNYGYT
-	TRBV7-8	TRBJ2-2	ASSLGGVTGELF
TRBD1	TRBV5-4	TRBJ1-1	ASSMDRGDEAF
TRBD2	TRBV7-2	TRBJ2-1	AGSLVWRTRGNNEQF
TRBD1	TRBV6-4	TRBJ1-2	ASREWDQTGAGYT
-	TRBV6-5	TRBJ2-6	ASRGRFGANVLT
-	TRBV5-1	TRBJ2-1	ASSQGGRAYNEQF
-	TRBV20-1	TRBJ1-6	SASPRGHYNSPLH
TRBD1	TRBV19	TRBJ1-5	ASSPPRDRGPGNQPQH
TRBD2	TRBV5-4	TRBJ2-7	ASSSTRLADQIEYYEQY
-	TRBV19	TRBJ2-2	ASSIGVGELF
TRBD1	TRBV2	TRBJ1-2	ASSGDRVNYGYT
-	TRBV5-6	TRBJ2-6	ASSFLLRSGANVLT
-	TRBV4-3	TRBJ1-2	ASSLQQGSGYGYT
TRBD2	TRBV19	TRBJ2-3	ASSIVSVGLAGHTQY
TRBD2	TRBV6-6	TRBJ2-7	ASSYGLAGGTYEQY
TRBD2	TRBV9	TRBJ2-5	ASSGGLAGVGETQY
TRBD2	TRBV18	TRBJ2-3	ASSPRGLAGADTQY